This TCR beta chain was sequenced for a study of T-cell reconstitution after alpha-beta-depleted transplantation in children. Study-level points and caveats: From newly produced T cells came most of the T-cell counts and diversity one year after transplant.

TCRbeta library preparation incorporated unique molecular identifiers. TCRdb independently ran MiXCR on the PCR reads; one entry per CDR3 protein. The repertoire holds about 200,000 distinct CDR3 sequences, with just under 6.5% as singletons. In its sample, this clonotype was seen many times. Its antigen is currently unknown. This receptor was identified in a girl less than two years old with combined immunodeficiency, due to receive a stem cell transplant. Sequences were derived from PBMCs, sampled before TCRalphabeta/CD19-depleted stem cell transplant.

The CDR3 bases are TGTGCCAGCAGTTTTGAAACTAGCGGAACCGGGGAGCTGTTTTTT. Its translation is CASSFETSGTGELFF. This chain links TRBV12-3 or TRBV12-4 with TRBJ2-2; 8 nucleotides align to TRBD2. The CDR3 length is 15 residues. V trimming: 3 bases; J trimming: 5 bases; junction bases outside the gene matches: 5.